The clone carrying this T cell receptor beta chain was seen a few times. Its target is not known. The PCR made use of 60 Vbeta and 13 Jbeta primers. The data were produced by immunoSEQ multiplex PCR, yet TCRdb's version contains in-frame clones alone and is incomplete. Found here are roughly 170,000 clones, roughly four fifths of them singletons; the top ten hold around 1.6%. The data belong to a study of cytomegalovirus exposure and HLA in healthy donors. Deletions cut 2 bases from V and 6 bases from J, with 12 bases between. The CDR3 has 14 residues. CDR1 and CDR2 (germline): SGHTA, FQGTGA. Study-wide results and caveats: Researchers reported in a later analysis that a missense DCLRE1C variant was tied to TCR beta V- and J-gene trimming. Being productive about 87% or about 30% of the time was typical of most TCR beta V segments in an earlier analysis.

This TCR came from a man aged 50 to 60 in good health and CMV-seronegative. The chain is built from TRBV7-3 and TRBJ2-3, with D perhaps matching TRBD2 (6 bases). The source material was PBMCs. CDR3 DNA sequence: TGTGCCAGCAGCTTAGCTAGCGCGGGGGATACGCAGTATTTT. Its translation is CASSLASAGDTQYF.